This T cell receptor beta chain was captured by sequencing in a study of T cells in Graves' hyperthyroidism and ophthalmopathy. At the level of the study: Pretreatment peripheral blood was obtained at initial diagnosis. Broader study findings: Median prediction lead before ophthalmopathy onset was about 6.3 months with the model. Blood also showed most of the thyroid clonotypes that were expanded above 0.001.

RNA transcripts yielded amplified TCR beta CDR3 regions. During a first-round RT-PCR of the TCR CDR3, the HTBI primer set was used. TCRdb reprocessed the multiplex PCR reads with MiXCR, giving one entry per CDR3 protein. The table records hundreds of thousands of distinct CDR3 sequences, around 20% of them present only once. The CDR3 consists of 14 residues. Trimming left V 2 bases short and J 3 bases short, with 10 bases between. Germline CDR1 is MDHEN and CDR2 is SYDVKM. As concerns this clonotype: Its specificity is not known.

The gene calls are TRBV28 and TRBJ1-1; possible D gene TRBD1, 5 bases. The receptor comes from a man younger than 45 with Graves' ophthalmopathy. Sequenced: blood. The CDR3 DNA sequence: TGTGCCAGCAGTTTACCCCGACAGCACACTGAAGCTTTCTTT. It translates to CASSLPRQHTEAFF. The whole variable domain, filled in from reference TRBV28 and TRBJ1-1, reads DVKVTQSSRYLVKRTGEKVFLECVQDMDHENMFWYRQDPGLGLRLIYFSYDVKMKEKGDIPEGYSVSREKKERFSLILESASTNQTSMYLCASSLPRQHTEAFFGQGTRLTVV.